This TCR beta chain was obtained from a study of OX40 agonist ivuxolimab in advanced cancers. Turning to the study itself: Patients with prior anti-PD-1, anti-PD-L1 or anti-CTLA-4 therapy were eligible; 40% had some. General observations from the study: Some nonresponders additionally presented with little normalized T-cell clonal expansion.

Remarks on this clone: What it binds is not known.

The germline gives CDR1 MDHEN, CDR2 SYDVKM. The CDR3 has 14 residues. The V gene end was trimmed by 7 bases and the J gene end by 3 bases; junction bases not matched to a gene: 7. The table came from immunoSEQ multiplex PCR; TCRdb's copy has only in-frame clones and leaves some out. This sample yields about 45,000 clones, of which 80% are seen a single time; 10% belongs to the top ten. The TCR sequence derives from an adult with an advanced solid tumor such as melanoma, head and neck, liver or kidney cancer. The chain combines TRBV28 with TRBJ2-7, with 9 positions matching TRBD1. The sample in question was CD4+ or CD8+ T cells sorted from blood, obtained in a trial of the OX40 agonist ivuxolimab. CDR3 sequence (DNA): TGTGCCAGCAACAGACAGGGGGGATACTACGAGCAGTACTTC. Its translation is CASNRQGGYYEQYF.